This TCR beta chain was captured in a study of tumor and adjacent non-tumor tissue in lung cancer. Background on the study: Samples averaged approximately 4.2 million productive TCRbeta reads each.

Study findings and constraints: Tumor tissue had significantly higher TCR diversity than normal lung. Tumor repertoires had a smaller top 100 clone share than normal lung.

Note on this clonotype: Its antigen is currently unknown. One end of the junction varies from germline; a read error may be responsible.

A modified ARM-PCR protocol with three rounds of nested PCR amplified TCRbeta. TCRdb reanalysed the multiplex PCR reads using MiXCR and keeps one entry per CDR3 protein. The repertoire holds approximately 53,000 distinct CDR3 sequences, with 60% to 80% as singletons. The CDR3 runs to 14 residues. Germline V gene sequence: CDR1 MNHEY, CDR2 SVGAGI. The template was RNA from unsorted bulk tissue. More than 3 cm separated this lung sample from the edge of the tumor. Chemotherapy-naive patients with new lung cancer underwent thoracic surgery in China, August–late 2014. The TCR was taken from a woman aged 55-69 years with non-small cell lung cancer. The specimen was distant non-tumor lung tissue. The gene calls are TRBV6-5 and TRBJ1-1; weak D call: TRBD1 (5 bases). The CDR3 DNA reads as TGTACCAGCAGCTTAGGGGTAGGAGCAAGAAAAGCTTTCTTT. Translated: CTSSLGVGARKAFF.